The 11 T cell receptor beta chains below were found in one sample sequenced in a study of shared clonotypes between healthy human individuals. Selected positively for CCR7 and CD45RO-negative, naive CD8 cells excluded terminally differentiated effector memory CD45RA+ cells. Profiling relied on immunoSEQ multiplex PCR, and the TCRdb table lists in-frame clones only, not all of them. The repertoire holds around 2,000,000 clones, about 95% seen once, with 1% to 1.3% in the top ten. The sequencing sample was made of naive CD8+ T cells sorted from blood. These receptors were taken from a man aged 18 to 30 in good health.

A word on this clone: The same CDR3 can be traced to other DNA sequences in this sample. CDR3 loop: CASAGANTGELFF. The CDR3 coding sequence is TGTGCCAGCGCGGGCGCGAACACCGGGGAGCTGTTTTTT. The chain is built from TRBV7-9 and TRBJ2-2; a weak D match, TRBD2 (5 bases). V was shortened by 8 bases and J by 0 bases, with 7 bases between the two germline ends. CDR3 length: 13 residues. Germline CDR1 is SEHNR and CDR2 is FQNEAQ (reference sequence).

The rearrangement joins TRBV9 to TRBJ2-6, with D hard to call. Germline CDR1 is SGDLS and CDR2 is YYNGEE. The CDR3 length is 16 residues. V lost 0 bases and J lost 0, with 7 bases in between. The CDR3 bases are TGTGCCAGCAGCGTAGAAAGGGTCTCTGGGGCCAACGTCCTGACTTTC. It specifies CASSVERVSGANVLTF.

This rearrangement joins TRBV4-3 to TRBJ1-1; 8 bases agree with TRBD1. Germline assignment: CDR1 LGHNA and CDR2 YSLEER. The V segment lost 0 bases and the J segment 6 bases; nucleotides outside the gene matches: 3. CDR3 length equals 14 residues. Here the CDR3 DNA reads TGCGCCAGCAGCCAAGATGAACAGGGGGCTGAAGCTTTCTTT. It yields the protein CASSQDEQGAEAFF.

V and J are TRBV4-1 and TRBJ1-1, with a possible D match to TRBD1 (6 bases). V was pared by 2 bases and J by 6 bases, with 16 bases between. From germline, CDR1 is MGHRA and CDR2 YSYEKL. The CDR3 has 15 amino acids. DNA for the CDR3: TGCGCCAGCAGCCAACTGACAGGAGGGAGGCCTGAAGCTTTCTTT. Translated, it gives CASSQLTGGRPEAFF.

A note on this clone: The sample contains more than one DNA sequence encoding this CDR3. V gene TRBV11-2 combines with J gene TRBJ2-1; the D gene is possibly TRBD1 (6 bases). Germline V gene lookup returns CDR1 SGHAT and CDR2 FQNNGV. Deletions cut 0 bases from V and 3 bases from J, with 9 bases between. The CDR3 runs 15 residues. CDR3 sequence: CASSLDPDSYNEQFF. CDR3 DNA: TGTGCCAGCAGCTTAGATCCGGACAGCTACAATGAGCAGTTCTTC.

The V gene is TRBV6-6, the J gene TRBJ1-6; no reliable D call. The CDR3 is made up of 14 amino acids. Germline V gives CDR1 MNHNY, CDR2 SVGAGI (reference sequence). Trimming stripped 4 bases from V and 6 bases from J, with 10 bases between. CDR3 DNA: TGTGCCAGCAGTTCTAGGAACTTTAATTCACCCCTCCACTTT. It encodes CASSSRNFNSPLHF.

To note about this clone: The same CDR3 is also encoded by other DNA sequences in this sample. J is TRBJ2-3 and V is TRBV7-9; TRBD2 is a possible D gene (5 bases). Germline V gene sequence: CDR1 SEHNR, CDR2 FQNEAQ (reference sequence). The V gene lost 2 bases and the J gene lost 1 base, with 10 bases spanning the gap. This CDR3 contains 15 residues. DNA of the CDR3: TGTGCCAGCAGCTTATTCCGGGGAGGCACAGATACGCAGTATTTT. Protein sequence: CASSLFRGGTDTQYF.

The V gene is TRBV6-5, the J gene TRBJ1-2; D ambiguous. Germline V gives CDR1 MNHEY, CDR2 SVGAGI. Trimming removed 8 bases from V and 4 bases from J, with 14 bases in between. This CDR3 region has 13 residues. CDR3 coding DNA: TGTGCCAGCCACCCTGGGGAGGGCTATGGCTACACCTTC. It yields the protein CASHPGEGYGYTF.

The rearrangement uses TRBV2 and TRBJ2-7; TRBD1 agrees at 7 bases. CDR1 and CDR2 from the germline V gene are SNHLY and FYNNEI. This CDR3 is built from 15 residues. Trimming took 4 bases from V and 2 from J; bases not matched to a gene: 8. The CDR3 spells CASSGEQGSTYEQYF. For the CDR3, the DNA is TGTGCCAGCAGTGGGGAACAGGGGTCTACCTACGAGCAGTACTTC.

This clone came up once. In nucleotides, the CDR3 is TGTGCCAGCAGCCCGGGCCCAGGGGGCTTATCGGATGAAAAACTGTTTTTT. Translation: CASSPGPGGLSDEKLFF. The V call is TRBV5-6, the J call TRBJ1-4, with 8 bases matching TRBD1. The CDR3 is 17 residues long. The trim removed 4 bases at V and 6 bases at J, leaving 14 bases unmatched. Per the germline V gene, CDR1 is SGHDT and CDR2 is YYEEEE.

This rearrangement joins TRBV4-3 to TRBJ2-7, with 7 bases aligning to TRBD1. The trim removed 4 bases at V and 7 bases at J, leaving 7 bases unmatched. Germline V gives CDR1 LGHNA, CDR2 YSLEER. There are 13 residues in the CDR3. The CDR3 is CASSLKTGDEQYF. The CDR3 nucleotides are TGCGCCAGCAGCCTTAAAACAGGGGATGAGCAGTACTTC.